A selection of T cell receptor beta chains follows, all from one sample in a study of blood T cell repertoires in COVID-19. The method was immunoSEQ multiplex PCR; TCRdb's version includes in-frame clones alone and lacks a portion of them. The sample consists of some 97,000 clones, 88% of them appearing once. Sequencing was carried out using peripheral blood. These receptors came from a woman aged 60-70 years with acute or convalescent COVID-19. CDR3s include the opening cysteine and the closing phenylalanine or tryptophan. D genes are given only for firm matches. Size tells how often a clone was seen (once, few, many) or the class of an expanded clone, and some rows leave it out.

size	V	D	J	DNA	CDR3
.	TRBV10-3	TRBD2	TRBJ2-5	TGTGCCATCAGTCGGACTAGCGCCCTTGGATCGGAGACCCAGTACTTC	CAISRTSALGSETQYF
.	TRBV2	.	TRBJ1-1	TGTGCCACCGACAGGAGATACACTGAAGCTTTCTTT	CATDRRYTEAFF
.	TRBV10-3	.	TRBJ1-5	TGTGCCATCAGTGAGGGGGCTAGCAATCAGCCCCAGCATTTT	CAISEGASNQPQHF
.	TRBV7-9	TRBD1	TRBJ1-2	TGTGCCAGCAGCTATACCATTCAAAGGGGACAGTCCTATGGCTACACCTTC	CASSYTIQRGQSYGYTF
.	TRBV7-9	TRBD2	TRBJ2-3	TGTGCCAGCAGCTCCACTAGCGGGAGGACAGATACGCAGTATTTT	CASSSTSGRTDTQYF
.	TRBV5-1	TRBD2	TRBJ2-3	TGCGCCAGCAGCTTGGGTAGCGGGAGGGATACGCAGTATTTT	CASSLGSGRDTQYF
.	TRBV4-2	TRBD1	TRBJ1-4	TGTGCCAGCAGCCAAGAACCGGGACAGTCTAATGAAAAACTGTTTTTT	CASSQEPGQSNEKLFF
once	TRBV5-1	TRBD2	TRBJ2-4	TGCGCCAGCAGCTTCGGGACTAGCGGGAGTTTAGCCAAAAACATTCAGTACTTC	CASSFGTSGSLAKNIQYF
.	TRBV6-5	TRBD2	TRBJ2-6	TGTGCCAGCAGTCCGGGACTAGCGGGGAAGGTCCTGACTTTC	CASSPGLAGKVLTF
.	TRBV27	.	TRBJ1-1	TGTGCCAGCAGTCGACAGCCTATGAACACTGAAGCTTTCTTT	CASSRQPMNTEAFF
.	TRBV7-2	.	TRBJ1-1	TGTGCCAGCAGCCCCCTTGCGGGGGTCCCCACTGAAGCTTTCTTT	CASSPLAGVPTEAFF
.	TRBV6-5	TRBD1	TRBJ2-1	TGTGCCAGCCGCGGACAGGGGACGTTCTACAATGAGCAGTTCTTC	CASRGQGTFYNEQFF
.	TRBV7-6	TRBD1	TRBJ1-1	TGTGCCAGCAGTAAAAACGAGCAGGGGGTAGAAGCTTTCTTT	CASSKNEQGVEAFF
few	TRBV27	TRBD2	TRBJ2-7	TGTGCCAGCAGCCTCGGGGACTACTCCTACGAGCAGTACTTC	CASSLGDYSYEQYF
.	TRBV11-2	.	TRBJ1-1	TGTGCCAGCAGCTTAGGTCACCGGGACACCGGGAAAGCTTTCTTT	CASSLGHRDTGKAFF
.	TRBV18	TRBD1	TRBJ1-2	TGTGCCAGCTCCCCTACAGGGGGCGCGGGGAGCGGCTACACCTTC	CASSPTGGAGSGYTF
.	TRBV18	.	TRBJ1-5	TGTGCCAGCTCACCACAGGGAGGGGGGGATAATCAGCCCCAGCATTTT	CASSPQGGGDNQPQHF
.	TRBV27	TRBD1	TRBJ1-2	TGTGCCAGCGCCGGACAGGGGTTTCGGTATGGCTACACCTTC	CASAGQGFRYGYTF
few	TRBV5-1	TRBD1	TRBJ2-1	TGCGCCAGCAGCTTGGCCGCGGACAGGATCGATGAGCAGTTCTTC	CASSLAADRIDEQFF
.	TRBV3-1/TRBV3-2	TRBD2	TRBJ2-7	TGTGCCAGCAGCCAAGATGAAGGAACTAGCGGGATCGGATACGAGCAGTACTTC	CASSQDEGTSGIGYEQYF
.	TRBV19	TRBD2	TRBJ2-2	TGTGCCAGTAGTATTGGGACTAGTGCCGGGGAGCTGTTTTTT	CASSIGTSAGELFF
.	TRBV20-1	TRBD2	TRBJ2-3	TGCAGTGCTAGTATAGGGACTAGCGGGACTTCAGATACGCAGTATTTT	CSASIGTSGTSDTQYF
.	TRBV9	.	TRBJ2-5	TGTGCCAGCAGCGTAGAGGGGACAACAAGGGAGACCCAGTACTTC	CASSVEGTTRETQYF
once	TRBV5-4	TRBD2	TRBJ2-1	TGTGCCAGCAGCTTGGCGATAGGACTAGCAGACAATGAGCAGTTCTTC	CASSLAIGLADNEQFF
.	TRBV7-2	TRBD2	TRBJ2-7	TGTGCCAGCAGCTTATATCCTAGCGGGAGTTACGAGCAGTACTTC	CASSLYPSGSYEQYF
.	TRBV29-1	.	TRBJ1-3	TGCAGCGTCATAGAGGTGGCGAACACCATATATTTT	CSVIEVANTIYF
.	TRBV11-2	TRBD2	TRBJ2-2	TGTGCCAGCAGACTAGCGGGAGTTGGCGGGGAGCTGTTTTTT	CASRLAGVGGELFF
.	TRBV5-1	TRBD2	TRBJ2-5	TGCGCCAGCAGCCCAAGCGGGATGGTTCAAGAGACCCAGTACTTC	CASSPSGMVQETQYF
once	TRBV25-1	.	TRBJ1-1	TGTGCCAGCACTAGGAGCACTGAAGCTTTCTTT	CASTRSTEAFF
.	TRBV5-1	.	TRBJ2-7	TGCGCCAGCAGCTTGGGACAGGTGGGCTACGAGCAGTACTTC	CASSLGQVGYEQYF
.	TRBV3-1/TRBV3-2	.	TRBJ1-4	TGTGCCAGCAGCCAGAGCGGCGTTCCTTCCGATGAAAAACTGTTTTTT	CASSQSGVPSDEKLFF
.	TRBV29-1	.	TRBJ1-1	TGCAGCGTTGAATTAGTCCCTGAAGCTTTCTTT	CSVELVPEAFF
.	TRBV19	.	TRBJ2-1	TGTGCCAGTAGTATACGCTCGGCCTACAATGAGCAGTTCTTC	CASSIRSAYNEQFF
.	TRBV6-5	TRBD2	TRBJ2-3	TGTGCCAGCAGTTACGGAGGGCTAGCGGGAGGAGATACGCAGTATTTT	CASSYGGLAGGDTQYF
.	TRBV27	TRBD1	TRBJ1-5	TGTGCCAGCAGTTTCAGGGGGTATCAGCCCCAGCATTTT	CASSFRGYQPQHF
once	TRBV6-6	.	TRBJ1-2	TGTGCCAGCAGTTACGATAGCATCGTAAAGGTCGATGGCTACACCTTC	CASSYDSIVKVDGYTF
.	TRBV28	.	TRBJ1-2	TGTGCCAGCAGCCCGCAACAGGCGGGCTACACCTTC	CASSPQQAGYTF
.	TRBV30	.	TRBJ2-4	TGCGCCTTAGAGGGCGGGGATCAGTCCATTCAGTACTTC	CALEGGDQSIQYF
.	TRBV19	.	TRBJ2-3	TGTGCCAGTAGTATATACACAGATACGCAGTATTTT	CASSIYTDTQYF
.	TRBV15	TRBD1	TRBJ1-5	TGTGCCACCAGCGGATCCAGGGGGCCTCAGCCCCAGCATTTT	CATSGSRGPQPQHF
.	TRBV7-3	TRBD2	TRBJ2-5	TGTGCCAGCAGTCCTGGCCTAGCGGGAGTCGAGACCCAGTACTTC	CASSPGLAGVETQYF
.	TRBV19	.	TRBJ2-3	TGTGCCAGTAGTAATGACAGGAGCACAGATACGCAGTATTTT	CASSNDRSTDTQYF
.	TRBV28	.	TRBJ2-1	TGTGCCAGCATTAACTCCTACAATGAGCAGTTCTTC	CASINSYNEQFF
.	TRBV27	TRBD1	TRBJ1-5	TGTGCCAGCAGTCCCCGACAGGGGGATCAGCCCCAGCATTTT	CASSPRQGDQPQHF
.	TRBV6-6	TRBD2	TRBJ2-7	TGTGCCAGCAGTTACGTTAGCGGGAGGGTCTCCTACGAGCAGTACTTC	CASSYVSGRVSYEQYF
once	TRBV18	TRBD1	TRBJ1-4	TGTGCCAGCTCACTCGGGACAGCTAATGAAAAACTGTTTTTT	CASSLGTANEKLFF
.	TRBV10-3	TRBD1	TRBJ1-2	TGTGCCATCAGTCAGTCCGGGACAGGAGTTAACTATGGCTACACCTTC	CAISQSGTGVNYGYTF
.	TRBV5-1	TRBD2	TRBJ2-5	TGCGCCAGCAGCTTGGGACTAGCGGGATCGACTGGGCAGACCCAGTACTTC	CASSLGLAGSTGQTQYF
once	TRBV5-1	TRBD2	TRBJ2-1	TGCGCCAGCAGCTTCTTTGCGGGAGACGATGAGCAGTTCTTC	CASSFFAGDDEQFF
.	TRBV19	.	TRBJ1-2	TGTGCCAGCACTCAGGGAACTCTTAACTATGGCTACACCTTC	CASTQGTLNYGYTF
.	TRBV30	.	TRBJ2-1	TGTGCCTGGAGTCGAAGGACTGGGGAACTCTTC	CAWSRRTGELF
.	TRBV19	TRBD2	TRBJ2-7	TGTGCCAGTAGTCCGAGACTAGCGGGAACGTACGAGCAGTACTTC	CASSPRLAGTYEQYF
.	TRBV3-1/TRBV3-2	TRBD1	TRBJ2-5	TGTGCCAGCAGTCATTCAGGGGCGGGACAGGGAGAGACCCAGTACTTC	CASSHSGAGQGETQYF
.	TRBV12-3/TRBV12-4	.	TRBJ2-5	TGTGCCAGCAGTAAAGCGGAGACCCAGTACTTC	CASSKAETQYF
.	TRBV7-9	.	TRBJ2-1	TGTGCCAGCACCGGGGAGAGCGCCTACAATGAGCAGTTCTTC	CASTGESAYNEQFF